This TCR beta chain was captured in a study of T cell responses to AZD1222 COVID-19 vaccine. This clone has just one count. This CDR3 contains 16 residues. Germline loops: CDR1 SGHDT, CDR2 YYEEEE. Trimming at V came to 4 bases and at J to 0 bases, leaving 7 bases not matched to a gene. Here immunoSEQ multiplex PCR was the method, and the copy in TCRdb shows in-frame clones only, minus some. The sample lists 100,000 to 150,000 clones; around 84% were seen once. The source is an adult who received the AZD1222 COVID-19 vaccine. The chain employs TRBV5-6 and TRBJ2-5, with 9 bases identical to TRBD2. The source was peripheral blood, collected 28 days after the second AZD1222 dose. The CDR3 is CASSVAGESYQETQYF. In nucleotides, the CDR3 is TGTGCCAGCAGCGTAGCGGGAGAATCGTACCAAGAGACCCAGTACTTC.